These 17 T cell receptor beta chains came from one sample sequenced in a study of T cell changes during pregnancy in multiple sclerosis. Assay used: immunoSEQ multiplex PCR; TCRdb lists only in-frame clones, some missing. The sample contains some 14,000 clones, approximately 83% of which appear only once. The material sequenced was CD8+ T cells from peripheral blood mononuclear cells, taken after pregnancy. All receptors come from a female donor in good health, enrolled as a control in a pregnancy study.

This clone was detected a few times. This rearrangement joins TRBV5-1 to TRBJ1-2; D remains ambiguous. With 3 bases removed from V and 6 bases from J, the gap between germline ends came to 18 bases. CDR3 length: 15 residues. Germline V gives CDR1 SGHRS, CDR2 YFSETQ. CDR3 sequence: CASSYLSKANDGYTF. The DNA of the CDR3 is TGCGCCAGCAGCTACCTATCCAAAGCCAACGATGGCTACACCTTC.

The rearrangement joins TRBV30 to TRBJ1-6; D perhaps matches TRBD1 (6 bases). The CDR3 runs to 13 residues. CDR1 and CDR2 from the germline V gene are GTSNPN and SVGIG (reference sequence). Trimming took 6 bases from V and 5 from J, leaving 11 bases between them. CDR3 DNA: TGTGCCTGTCACAGGGTAAATAATTCACCCCTCCACTTT. Its translation: CACHRVNNSPLHF.

The chain is built from TRBV7-6 and TRBJ1-2, with D maybe TRBD1 (6 bases). CDR3 length equals 13 residues. Germline CDR1 is SGHVS and CDR2 is FNYEAQ. Trimming took off 5 bases at V and 4 bases at J, with 11 bases between the two ends. This CDR3 is CASSAKTGYGYTF. The CDR3 DNA sequence: TGTGCCAGCAGCGCCAAGACAGGCTATGGCTACACCTTC.

V gene TRBV27 combines with J gene TRBJ1-1; D call uncertain. The CDR3 length is 14 residues. The V gene lost 0 bases and the J gene lost 10 bases, with 15 bases spanning the gap. Germline CDR1 is MNHEY and CDR2 is SMNVEV (reference sequence). The CDR3 DNA sequence: TGTGCCAGCAGTTTATCCTCCCGGTCCCATGGAGCTTTCTTT. This sequence encodes CASSLSSRSHGAFF.

The genes are TRBV5-1 and TRBJ1-3; 8 bases map to TRBD1. Germline V CDR1 and CDR2: SGHRS, YFSETQ. J gave up 0 bases and V 3 bases, and 5 bases lay outside the gene matches. CDR3 size: 16 residues. The CDR3 sequence: CASSSTGALSGNTIYF. The CDR3 DNA reads as TGCGCCAGCAGCTCGACAGGGGCCCTCTCTGGAAACACCATATATTTT.

This sequence joins TRBV7-2 and TRBJ1-6; 10 positions match TRBD1. Germline-derived CDR1 and CDR2 are SGHTA and FQGNSA. V lost 0 bases, J lost 0 bases, and 5 bases stayed unmatched. The CDR3 sequence is 19 residues long. This CDR3 reads CASSLADRGISSYNSPLHF. The CDR3 bases are TGTGCCAGCAGCTTAGCGGACAGGGGGATAAGCTCCTATAATTCACCCCTCCACTTT.

The table lists this clone with a count of one. The chain links TRBV6-1 to TRBJ1-3; 7 bases match TRBD1. The J segment lost 2 bases and the V segment lost 3 bases, leaving 10 bases of the junction unmatched. The CDR3 is 17 residues long. Germline assignment: CDR1 MNHNS and CDR2 SASEGT. The CDR3 coding sequence is TGTGCCAGCAGTGAGCTCCCTCGACAGGGAGCTGGAAACACCATATATTTT. As protein: CASSELPRQGAGNTIYF.

V usage is TRBV5-4 and J usage is TRBJ1-5, with D hard to call. Germline V lookup: CDR1 SGHNT, CDR2 YYREEE (reference sequence). V lost 3 bases and J lost 3, with 7 bases in between. CDR3 size: 13 residues. The CDR3 DNA is TGTGCCAGCAGCTACGAGTACAATCAGCCCCAGCATTTT. Protein: CASSYEYNQPQHF.

The CDR3 sequence is CASSRGYNSPLHF. The CDR3 DNA reads as TGTGCCAGCAGCCGGGGCTATAATTCACCCCTCCACTTT. This sequence joins TRBV27 and TRBJ1-6, with D uncertain. The CDR3 has 13 amino acids. CDR1 MNHEY and CDR2 SMNVEV come from the germline V gene (reference sequence). V was cut by 6 bases and J by 3 bases, with 6 bases left in between.

The chain joins TRBV6-5 to TRBJ2-3; possibly TRBD2 for D (5 bases). V was trimmed by 0 bases and J by 3 bases, leaving 13 bases between them. The CDR3 totals 16 residues. Germline V gene data show CDR1 as MNHEY and CDR2 as SVGAGI. For the CDR3, the DNA is TGTGCCAGCAGTTACTCGCCGGGATCGGGTACAGATACGCAGTATTTT. It codes for CASSYSPGSGTDTQYF.

J is TRBJ2-1 and V is TRBV6-5; D call uncertain. Germline V gives CDR1 MNHEY, CDR2 SVGAGI. Deletions cut 3 bases from V and 10 bases from J, with 13 bases between. The CDR3 loop spans 13 amino acids. CDR3: CASSYSLGSEQFF. The CDR3 DNA reads as TGTGCCAGCAGTTATTCCCTAGGCTCGGAGCAGTTCTTC.

V and J are TRBV6-1 and TRBJ1-3; no clear D gene. Germline-derived CDR1 and CDR2 are MNHNS and SASEGT. Deletions cut 7 bases from V and 7 bases from J, with 14 bases between. CDR3 length: 13 residues. The CDR3 DNA sequence: TGTGCCAGCAAGGCGTCCGAAGCGAACACCATATATTTT. Translation gives CASKASEANTIYF.

The chain links TRBV30 to TRBJ2-7; weak D call: TRBD2 (6 bases). Looked up from germline, CDR1 is GTSNPN and CDR2 is SVGIG (reference sequence). The V and J ends lost 4 bases and 5 bases respectively, with 12 bases between them. The CDR3 is made up of 12 amino acids. CDR3 region: CAWTGREDEQYF. As DNA, the CDR3 is TGTGCCTGGACAGGGCGGGAAGACGAGCAGTACTTC.

This clone was counted only a few times. The V call is TRBV18, the J call TRBJ2-7; 9 nucleotides agree with TRBD2. The V gene's germline CDR1 is KGHSH and CDR2 LQKENI. This CDR3 spans 17 amino acids. Trimming removed 2 bases from V and 0 bases from J; junction bases left unmatched: 8. For the CDR3, the DNA is TGTGCCAGCTCACCAAGTAGCGGGGGCCTCAGCTCCTACGAGCAGTACTTC. Its protein product is CASSPSSGGLSSYEQYF.

Here the CDR3 reads CASSIFLGDRGYSGNTIYF. The CDR3 nucleotides read TGTGCCAGTAGTATATTTTTGGGAGACAGGGGATACTCTGGAAACACCATATATTTT. This rearrangement joins TRBV19 to TRBJ1-3, with TRBD1 identical over 8 bases. This CDR3 is 19 amino acids long. With V trimmed by 2 bases and J by 0 bases, 12 bases remained unmatched. Germline V gives CDR1 LNHDA, CDR2 SQIVND (reference sequence). The entire variable domain, with the rest obtained from reference TRBV19 and TRBJ1-3, is as follows: DGGITQSPKYLFRKEGQNVTLSCEQNLNHDAMYWYRQDPGQGLRLIYYSQIVNDFQKGDIAEGYSVSREKKESFPLTVTSAQKNPTAFYLCASSIFLGDRGYSGNTIYFGEGSWLTVV.

This clone was seen more than once but under ten times. The chain recombines TRBV6-4 with TRBJ2-2; D perhaps matches TRBD2 (6 bases). CDR3 length equals 16 residues. The germline V and J ends were trimmed by 3 bases and 0 bases, with 11 bases remaining between them. Germline CDR1 is MRHNA and CDR2 is SNTAGT. CDR3 DNA sequence: TGTGCCAGCAGTGAAGGAGGGCACGCGAACACCGGGGAGCTGTTTTTT. Protein sequence: CASSEGGHANTGELFF.

V gene TRBV9 combines with J gene TRBJ2-7; D is uncertain. CDR3 length: 13 amino acids. Germline V gives CDR1 SGDLS, CDR2 YYNGEE. V was pared by 0 bases and J by 0 bases, with 4 bases between. CDR3 protein: CASSVDYSYEQYF. The CDR3 bases are TGTGCCAGCAGCGTAGACTACTCCTACGAGCAGTACTTC.